This TCR beta chain was recorded in a study of blood T cell repertoires in COVID-19 (dated by TCRdb to the early 2020s). A note on the overall study: Samples covering the acute and convalescent phases of COVID-19 were provided by collaborators in the United States, Italy and Spain. The sample metadata nearly always contained a de-identified subject ID, COVID-19 status, age in years and sex. The material from the prospective study consisted of cDNA or gDNA derived from T cells, B-cell-depleted T cells, or PBMCs. Subjects who had been exposed to COVID-19, were actively infected with it, or had recovered from it provided the deeply sampled blood TCRbeta repertoires that made up the dataset. Where HLA class I and class II types were available, the types were taken from metadata supplied by the sample provider, not from assay-based typing. The repertoires were released in a freely available public database intended as a resource for research on the immune response to SARS-CoV-2. Samples were obtained from the ongoing ImmuneRACE study (first 160 participants) and from some 1,200 subjects provided by 6 global collaborators.

The investigation overall reported the following: The amount of clinical and demographic metadata varied by source and participant and was provided uncurated.

Whole blood was collected in K2EDTA tubes by collaborating institutions according to the institutions' own protocols. For TCRbeta analysis, collaborators shipped samples as frozen whole blood, isolated PBMCs, or DNA extracted from either of those sample types. The immunoSEQ Assay, a bias-controlled multiplex PCR, was used to amplify TCRbeta CDR3 regions from genomic DNA. In the source study's methods: The number of nucleated cells in each sample was estimated from the amplification of reference gene primers within the assay. To quantify the absolute abundance of each unique TCRbeta CDR3 rearrangement, sequence reads were collapsed and filtered. For each sample, productive Simpson clonality was calculated by taking the square root of Simpson's diversity index across productive rearrangements. The table was pulled from immuneACCESS by TCRdb, which kept in-frame rearrangements only. Such tables lose some clones; where checked, under half of the loss comes from unresolved V genes, and the rest has no known cause. V and J calls and clone size follow that table, whereas D and trimming were derived from the DNA. The sample records around 140,000 clones, about 81% of which are singletons. The ten largest clones represent approximately 17% of the sample.

Comment on this clone: This clone's antigen is unknown. Base qualities were left out, and no much larger clone turns up one base away.

Sample: peripheral blood. The receptor was derived from a woman older than 75 with acute or convalescent COVID-19.

The CDR3 reads CASSLALAANEQFF. The nucleotide sequence is TGCGCCAGCAGCTTGGCACTAGCGGCCAATGAGCAGTTCTTC. The receptor chain draws on TRBV5-1 and TRBJ2-1, and TRBD2 aligns with 8 junction nucleotides. CDR1 and CDR2 (SGHRS, YFSETQ) derive from the germline V gene. The CDR3 has 14 amino acids, counting the end cysteine and phenylalanine. Just the 42-base CDR3 DNA is kept, in frame starting at base 1. V loses 0 bases at its end and J loses 6 bases; junction bases beyond the gene matches: 2.